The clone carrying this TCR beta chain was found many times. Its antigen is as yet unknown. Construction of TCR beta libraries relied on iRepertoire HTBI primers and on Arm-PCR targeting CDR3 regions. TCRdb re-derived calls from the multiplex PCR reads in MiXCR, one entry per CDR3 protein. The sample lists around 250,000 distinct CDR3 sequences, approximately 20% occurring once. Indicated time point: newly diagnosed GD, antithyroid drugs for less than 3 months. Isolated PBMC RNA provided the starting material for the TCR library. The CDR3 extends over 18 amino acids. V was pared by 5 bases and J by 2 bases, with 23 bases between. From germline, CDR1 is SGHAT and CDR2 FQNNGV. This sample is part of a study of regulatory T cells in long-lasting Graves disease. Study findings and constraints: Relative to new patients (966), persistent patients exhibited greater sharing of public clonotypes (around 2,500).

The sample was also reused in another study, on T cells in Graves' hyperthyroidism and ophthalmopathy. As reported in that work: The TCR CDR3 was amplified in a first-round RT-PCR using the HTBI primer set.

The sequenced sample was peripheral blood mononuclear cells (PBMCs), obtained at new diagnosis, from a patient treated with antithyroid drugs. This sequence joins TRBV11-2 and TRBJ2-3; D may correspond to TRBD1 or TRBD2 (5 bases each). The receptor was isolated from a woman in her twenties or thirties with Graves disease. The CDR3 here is CASSTRFTSGDPTDTQYF. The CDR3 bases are TGTGCCAGCAGCACTCGGTTTACCTCCGGGGACCCCACAGATACGCAGTATTTT.